Below, one T cell receptor (beta chain) is given with its context. Only in-frame clones appear in the TCRdb table, and some are missing; sequencing was by immunoSEQ multiplex PCR. The sample lists 30,000 to 35,000 clones, roughly four fifths occurring once. The data were taken from a study of early stage breast cancer tumors. Study details: The ER+/PR+/HER2- tumors included roughly eight ductal and a few lobular carcinomas.

J was trimmed by 5 bases and V by 7 bases; bases with no gene match: 7. The V gene's germline CDR1 is WSHSY and CDR2 SAAADI. The CDR3 covers 14 residues. The chain carries TRBV10-2 and TRBJ2-2, with 7 bases that match TRBD2. Sequencing input: blood. This TCR was sampled from a person aged 35-55 years with breast cancer. CDR3 DNA: TGCGCCAGCAATCCTAGCGGAGGGACCGGGGAGCTGTTTTTT. It yields the protein CASNPSGGTGELFF.